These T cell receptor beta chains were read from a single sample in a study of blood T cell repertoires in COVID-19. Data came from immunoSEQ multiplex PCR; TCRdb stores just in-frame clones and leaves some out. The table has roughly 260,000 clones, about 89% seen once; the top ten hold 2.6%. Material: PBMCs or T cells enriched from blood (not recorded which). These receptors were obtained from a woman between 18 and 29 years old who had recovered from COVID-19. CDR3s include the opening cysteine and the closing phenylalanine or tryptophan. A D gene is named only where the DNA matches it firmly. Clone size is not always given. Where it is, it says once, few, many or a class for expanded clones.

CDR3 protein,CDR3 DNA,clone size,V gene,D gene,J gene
CASSFWPHPSGSSYNEQFF,TGCGCCAGCAGCTTTTGGCCCCATCCCAGCGGTAGCTCCTACAATGAGCAGTTCTTC,NA,TRBV5-1,NA,TRBJ2-1
CAITAGGLGEQFF,TGTGCCATAACAGCGGGGGGGCTTGGTGAGCAGTTCTTC,NA,TRBV10-3,TRBD2,TRBJ2-1
CASSIDRDYEQYF,TGTGCCAGTAGTATAGACAGGGACTACGAGCAGTACTTC,once,TRBV19,NA,TRBJ2-7
CASSHGQGAHEQYF,TGTGCCAGCAGTCACGGACAGGGGGCCCACGAGCAGTACTTC,NA,TRBV27,TRBD1,TRBJ2-7
CAISEERIYGYTF,TGTGCCATCAGTGAGGAGAGAATCTATGGCTACACCTTC,NA,TRBV10-3,NA,TRBJ1-2
CASSYSTGSTNEKLFF,TGTGCCAGCAGTTACTCGACAGGGTCAACTAATGAAAAACTGTTTTTT,once,TRBV6-2/TRBV6-3,TRBD1,TRBJ1-4
CASTGTGADSPLHF,TGTGCCAGCACTGGGACAGGGGCTGATTCACCCCTCCACTTT,once,TRBV6-5,TRBD1,TRBJ1-6
CASSFFGRRDNSYEQYF,TGTGCCAGCAGTTTTTTTGGACGCCGGGACAACTCCTACGAGCAGTACTTC,NA,TRBV5-8,NA,TRBJ2-7
CASSLLILADTGELFF,TGTGCCAGCAGCTTACTCATCCTAGCGGACACCGGGGAGCTGTTTTTT,NA,TRBV7-2,TRBD2,TRBJ2-2
CASSVEGTSGTYNEQFF,TGTGCCAGCAGCGTAGAGGGGACTAGCGGAACCTACAATGAGCAGTTCTTC,NA,TRBV9,TRBD2,TRBJ2-1
CSASPWGGNTEAFF,TGCAGTGCTAGTCCGTGGGGGGGGAACACTGAAGCTTTCTTT,NA,TRBV20-1,NA,TRBJ1-1
CASRRTGGTEAFF,TGTGCCAGCAGACGGACAGGGGGCACTGAAGCTTTCTTT,once,TRBV28,TRBD1,TRBJ1-1
CASGPRGVAYNEQFF,TGTGCCAGCGGCCCCCGGGGGGTGGCCTACAATGAGCAGTTCTTC,NA,TRBV2,TRBD2,TRBJ2-1
CASSFSGSMNYEQYF,TGTGCCAGCAGCTTTTCCGGGAGTATGAACTACGAGCAGTACTTC,NA,TRBV5-6,NA,TRBJ2-7
CASSSNRRTGEAYEQYF,TGTGCCAGCAGCTCAAATCGCCGGACAGGGGAGGCCTACGAGCAGTACTTC,NA,TRBV7-9,TRBD1,TRBJ2-7
CASSPGQGRGRGYEQYF,TGTGCCAGCAGCCCCGGACAGGGAAGGGGTAGAGGTTACGAGCAGTACTTC,NA,TRBV3-1/TRBV3-2,TRBD1,TRBJ2-7
CASSFSRMHNSPLHF,TGTGCCAGCAGCTTCTCCAGGATGCATAATTCACCCCTCCACTTT,NA,TRBV11-1,NA,TRBJ1-6
CASSLLPGQVGNTIYF,TGTGCCAGCAGCCTCCTACCGGGACAGGTGGGGAACACCATATATTTT,NA,TRBV28,TRBD1,TRBJ1-3
CASSYQTGTDTQYF,TGTGCCAGCAGCTATCAAACGGGCACAGATACGCAGTATTTT,NA,TRBV7-2,NA,TRBJ2-3
CAISELREFGEQFF,TGTGCCATCAGTGAGTTACGCGAGTTTGGTGAGCAGTTCTTC,NA,TRBV10-3,NA,TRBJ2-1
CASSHYGTDRSYGYTF,TGTGCCAGCAGCCACTACGGGACAGATCGTTCATATGGCTACACCTTC,NA,TRBV14,TRBD1,TRBJ1-2
CAWTTRQGATNEKLFF,TGTGCCTGGACCACTCGGCAGGGCGCAACTAATGAAAAACTGTTTTTT,NA,TRBV30,NA,TRBJ1-4
CSVEEQGKTFF,TGCAGCGTTGAGGAACAGGGGAAGACTTTCTTT,once,TRBV29-1,TRBD1,TRBJ1-1
CSVSGLDYGYTF,TGCAGCGTTAGCGGGTTGGACTATGGCTACACCTTC,NA,TRBV29-1,NA,TRBJ1-2
CASSLQAGVTYEQYF,TGTGCCAGCAGCCTACAAGCGGGGGTTACCTACGAGCAGTACTTC,few,TRBV7-2,TRBD2,TRBJ2-7
CASSYSSSGAYNEQFF,TGTGCCAGCAGTTACTCCTCTAGCGGGGCCTACAATGAGCAGTTCTTC,NA,TRBV6-6,TRBD2,TRBJ2-1
CASSPGPAGGASYNEQFF,TGCGCCAGCAGCCCTGGACCGGCCGGGGGGGCCTCCTACAATGAGCAGTTCTTC,NA,TRBV4-3,TRBD2,TRBJ2-1
CASSTGGISEAFF,TGTGCCAGCAGTACCGGGGGGATCTCCGAAGCTTTCTTT,NA,TRBV6-2/TRBV6-3,NA,TRBJ1-1
CATSRDGPNSGSMGEQYF,TGTGCCACCAGCAGAGATGGACCCAACAGCGGGAGCATGGGAGAGCAGTACTTC,NA,TRBV15,TRBD2,TRBJ2-7